One and the same sample provided the 29 T cell receptor beta chains below, sequenced in a study of shared clonotypes between healthy human individuals. Sequenced by immunoSEQ multiplex PCR; TCRdb stores in-frame clones only, minus some. The table shows 600,000 to 750,000 clones, with around 90% occurring only once. Sequencing input: memory CD8+ T cells from PBMCs. Specified subset: CD45RO+ cells pooled with CCR7-negative TemRA cells. The receptor source for this set is a man aged 18 to 29 in good health. Some clones in this sample may be carry-over from other donors' samples.

This clone was seen more than once but under ten times. It is likely a read error, because the conserved phenylalanine at the end of the CDR3 is missing. No DNA is shown, since the ends of the CDR3 on it are uncertain; the CDR3 is the one TCRdb lists. V and J are TRBV7-9 and TRBJ1-2; TRBD1, the table's D call, lacks a check against the DNA. From germline, CDR1 is SEHNR and CDR2 FQNEAQ (reference sequence). With termini counted, the CDR3 has 10 amino acids. The CDR3: CASSPETGRV.

The sample holds a few counts of this clone. This sequence joins TRBV7-6 and TRBJ1-1; D call uncertain. Germline V CDR1 and CDR2: SGHVS, FNYEAQ. Between the trimmed V and J ends, which lost 4 bases and 4 bases, there was a span of 13 bases. The CDR3 extends over 14 amino acids. CDR3 bases: TGTGCCAGCAGCTCATCCCGGGTTGGCACTGAAGCTTTCTTT. Translated, it gives CASSSSRVGTEAFF.

This clone appeared once. This CDR3 is also generated by other DNA sequences in the sample. The V gene is TRBV27, the J gene TRBJ2-7, with 9 bases aligning to TRBD1. CDR1 MNHEY and CDR2 SMNVEV come from the germline V gene (reference sequence). The trim removed 0 bases at V and 2 bases at J, leaving 2 bases unmatched. The CDR3 is 15 amino acids. The CDR3 here is CASSLSGQGTYEQYF. The CDR3 nucleotides read TGTGCCAGCAGTTTATCGGGACAGGGCACCTACGAGCAGTACTTC.

The J gene is TRBJ1-5, the V gene TRBV4-1; TRBD1 matches at 7 bases. V dropped 3 bases and J dropped 1; count of bases not matched to a gene: 9. Germline V gene sequence: CDR1 MGHRA, CDR2 YSYEKL. The CDR3 has 17 residues. CDR3 region: CASSQSAPGGSNQPQHF. For the CDR3, the DNA is TGCGCCAGCAGCCAGTCAGCCCCAGGGGGAAGCAATCAGCCCCAGCATTTT.

The gene calls are TRBV5-5 and TRBJ2-7; D is unclear. V was pared by 4 bases and J by 2 bases, with 13 bases between. Germline CDR1 and CDR2: SGHKS and YYEKEE (reference sequence). The CDR3 totals 14 residues. The CDR3 here is CASSVLTPPYEQYF. For the CDR3, the DNA is TGTGCCAGCAGCGTCCTTACCCCGCCCTACGAGCAGTACTTC. Based on the CDR3 plus reference TRBV5-5 and TRBJ2-7, the full variable domain is DAGVTQSPTHLIKTRGQQVTLRCSPISGHKSVSWYQQVLGQGPQFIFQYYEKEERGRGNFPDRFSARQFPNYSSELNVNALLLGDSALYLCASSVLTPPYEQYFGPGTRLTVT.

The J gene is TRBJ1-2, the V gene TRBV29-1; TRBD1 might be the D (5 bases). CDR3 length equals 11 residues. CDR1 SQVTM and CDR2 ANQGSEA come from the germline V gene. The V and J ends lost 4 bases and 8 bases respectively, with 11 bases between them. The CDR3 region has the DNA TGCAGCGTTGGCCTCGGGGGGGGCTACACCTTC. It is translated as CSVGLGGGYTF.

Only a few counts were recorded for this clone. V usage is TRBV7-9 and J usage is TRBJ1-2, with unresolved D. V was clipped by 9 bases and J by 7 bases, with 18 bases between them. The CDR3 length is 13 residues. Looked up from germline, CDR1 is SEHNR and CDR2 is FQNEAQ (reference sequence). CDR3 coding DNA: TGTGCCAGTACCCATGGAGTTCATCTTGGCTACACCTTC. Translated, it gives CASTHGVHLGYTF.

The rearrangement uses TRBV7-6 and TRBJ2-5; TRBD1 might be the D (5 bases). The germline V and J ends were trimmed by 3 bases and 0 bases, with 11 bases remaining between them. The CDR3 runs to 15 residues. Germline V gives CDR1 SGHVS, CDR2 FNYEAQ. Here the CDR3 reads CASSFITGHQETQYF. The CDR3 bases are TGTGCCAGCAGCTTTATTACAGGACACCAAGAGACCCAGTACTTC.

This CDR3 reads CASSTSAGLRNTEAFF. CDR3 DNA: TGTGCCAGCAGCACCTCAGCAGGGTTACGGAACACTGAAGCTTTCTTT. V gene TRBV27 combines with J gene TRBJ1-1, with D possibly matching TRBD1 (5 bases). The germline CDR1 and CDR2 sequences are MNHEY and SMNVEV (reference sequence). This CDR3 spans 16 amino acids. Trimming cost V 6 bases and J 1 base, with 18 bases left between them.

The V call is TRBV13, the J call TRBJ2-7, with D possibly TRBD2 on 5 matching bases. CDR1 is PRHDT and CDR2 is FYEKMQ in the germline V gene (reference sequence). The CDR3 has 15 residues. Deletions cut 4 bases from V and 0 bases from J, with 13 bases between. The CDR3 spells CASSSSEVPSYEQYF. CDR3 in DNA: TGTGCCAGCAGCTCCTCGGAGGTCCCCTCCTACGAGCAGTACTTC.

The chain carries TRBV11-2 and TRBJ2-7; the D is unclear. There are 12 residues in the CDR3. V lost 6 bases and J 7 bases, leaving 13 bases between the germline ends. The germline CDR1 and CDR2 sequences are SGHAT and FQNNGV. CDR3 protein: CASRGSWVEQYF. CDR3 DNA: TGTGCCAGCAGGGGGTCTTGGGTTGAGCAGTACTTC. The full variable domain, rest sourced from reference TRBV11-2 and TRBJ2-7, is EAGVAQSPRYKIIEKRQSVAFWCNPISGHATLYWYQQILGQGPKLLIQFQNNGVVDDSQLPKDRFSAERLKGVDSTLKIQPAKLEDSAVYLCASRGSWVEQYFGPGTRLTVT.

The chain uses TRBV7-9 and TRBJ2-7; no reliable D call. The germline V and J ends were trimmed by 5 bases and 5 bases, with 10 bases remaining between them. The germline V gene encodes CDR1 SEHNR and CDR2 FQNEAQ (reference sequence). The CDR3 loop spans 12 amino acids. The CDR3 DNA reads as TGTGCCAGCAGCCCACCAAGGGACGAGCAGTACTTC. Protein product: CASSPPRDEQYF.

V usage is TRBV7-3 and J usage is TRBJ2-3; TRBD2 aligns across 11 bases. Germline-derived CDR1 and CDR2 are SGHTA and FQGTGA. This CDR3 spans 15 amino acids. The ends lost 5 bases at V and 2 bases at J; junction bases unmatched: 3. CDR3 nucleotide sequence: TGTGCCAGCAGCCTGGGACTAGCGGCCACAGATACGCAGTATTTT. Encoded protein: CASSLGLAATDTQYF.

The chain joins TRBV9 to TRBJ2-5; 8 bases match TRBD2. The V gene's germline CDR1 is SGDLS and CDR2 YYNGEE. This CDR3 comprises 15 residues. V lost 3 bases, J lost 2 bases, and 6 bases stayed unmatched. CDR3 region: CASSDSGSRQETQYF. The CDR3 coding sequence is TGTGCCAGCAGCGACAGCGGGAGCAGGCAAGAGACCCAGTACTTC.

This rearrangement joins TRBV7-3 to TRBJ1-1; 8 bases match TRBD1. This CDR3 is built from 14 residues. V trimming: 4 bases; J trimming: 3 bases; junction bases outside the gene matches: 4. Germline V gene data show CDR1 as SGHTA and CDR2 as FQGTGA. The CDR3: CASSSGQGDTEAFF. The CDR3 DNA sequence: TGTGCCAGCAGCTCCGGACAGGGAGACACTGAAGCTTTCTTT.

This clone occurred once. The identical CDR3 is also encoded by other nucleotide sequences in the sample. The chain employs TRBV5-1 and TRBJ2-1, with TRBD2 identical over 12 bases. J was trimmed by 4 bases and V by 4 bases; bases with no gene match: 6. Germline V gene lookup returns CDR1 SGHRS and CDR2 YFSETQ. The CDR3 sequence is 16 residues long. CDR3 nucleotides: TGCGCCAGCAGCCCGGGACTAGCGGGTGGATACAATGAGCAGTTCTTC. Translation gives CASSPGLAGGYNEQFF.

The chain links TRBV28 to TRBJ1-2; 11 bases line up with TRBD1. This CDR3 has 14 amino acids. The trim removed 2 bases at V and 13 bases at J, leaving 9 bases unmatched. From germline, CDR1 is MDHEN and CDR2 SYDVKM. CDR3 amino acids: CASSLQGQGEISTF. For the CDR3, the DNA is TGTGCCAGCAGTTTACAGGGACAGGGGGAGATATCCACCTTC.

The V call is TRBV29-1, the J call TRBJ2-1, with D perhaps being TRBD1 or TRBD2 (6 bases each). Trimming removed 0 bases at V and 2 bases at J, with 26 bases between. Germline assignment: CDR1 SQVTM and CDR2 ANQGSEA. The CDR3 runs 20 residues. The CDR3 loop is CSVEDLGDRGRSMAYNEQFF. As DNA, the CDR3 is TGCAGCGTTGAAGACTTAGGTGATCGGGGGCGTTCGATGGCCTACAATGAGCAGTTCTTC.

This chain joins TRBV6-1 and TRBJ1-5; the match to TRBD1 covers 8 bases. The CDR3 loop spans 14 amino acids. J was trimmed by 6 bases and V by 4 bases; bases with no gene match: 5. Germline values: CDR1 MNHNS, CDR2 SASEGT. The CDR3 DNA reads TGTGCCAGCAGTGGAGACAGGGGTATTCAGCCCCAGCATTTT. It specifies CASSGDRGIQPQHF.

J is TRBJ1-2 and V is TRBV7-2; D is possibly TRBD1 (6 bases). V lost 1 base, J lost 4 bases, and 13 bases lay in between. Germline CDR1 reads SGHTA; CDR2 reads FQGNSA. The CDR3 has 15 residues. The CDR3 DNA follows: TGTGCCAGCAGCTTAGTCTGGCAGGGGATCTATGGCTACACCTTC. It specifies CASSLVWQGIYGYTF.

The V gene is TRBV19, the J gene TRBJ2-7, with TRBD1 matching over 9 bases. Germline V gives CDR1 LNHDA, CDR2 SQIVND (reference sequence). Trimming at V came to 3 bases and at J to 6 bases, leaving 6 bases not matched to a gene. This CDR3 comprises 14 residues. The CDR3 reads CASSIGDRASEQYF. DNA of the CDR3: TGTGCCAGTAGTATCGGGGACAGGGCCTCCGAGCAGTACTTC.

The rearrangement uses TRBV4-1 and TRBJ1-4; D possibly corresponds to TRBD1 (5 bases). This CDR3 contains 16 residues. V dropped 2 bases and J dropped 8 bases, with 18 bases sitting between them. Germline V gene lookup returns CDR1 MGHRA and CDR2 YSYEKL. In DNA form, the CDR3 reads TGCGCCAGCAGCCAAATCGCCAGGGAGAGCCGAGAAAAACTGTTTTTT. Translated, it gives CASSQIARESREKLFF.

This chain joins TRBV19 and TRBJ2-7, with D unresolved. The V and J ends lost 3 bases and 3 bases respectively, with 15 bases between them. The CDR3 is 15 residues long. Germline V gene sequence: CDR1 LNHDA, CDR2 SQIVND (reference sequence). CDR3 DNA: TGTGCCAGTAGTATCACGCGGTTGCCTCTCTACGAGCAGTACTTC. Its translation: CASSITRLPLYEQYF.

V usage is TRBV28 and J usage is TRBJ2-7; D uncertain. Germline assignment: CDR1 MDHEN and CDR2 SYDVKM. Trimming shortened V by 5 bases and J by 7 bases, and 9 bases separated the two germline ends. The CDR3 has 11 amino acids. The CDR3 is CASSATPEQYF. The CDR3 DNA follows: TGTGCCAGCAGTGCGACACCTGAGCAGTACTTC.

The chain links TRBV5-5 to TRBJ1-2; D is uncertain. The CDR3 runs to 12 residues. CDR1 is SGHKS, CDR2 YYEKEE, per germline (reference sequence). V lost 0 bases, J lost 14 bases, and 14 bases lay in between. The CDR3 region has the DNA TGTGCCAGCAGCTTGGTAGGGCCTCCCAATACCTTC. As protein: CASSLVGPPNTF.

The chain joins TRBV7-8 to TRBJ1-2; TRBD1 matches at 8 bases. Trimming took 4 bases from V and 4 from J; bases not matched to a gene: 14. The germline gives CDR1 SGHVS, CDR2 FQNEAQ. This CDR3 is built from 17 residues. The CDR3 DNA is TGTGCCAGCAGCTCCGGGACAGGTTCGTCCCCCGTCTATGGCTACACCTTC. As protein: CASSSGTGSSPVYGYTF.

A few counts support this clone. V and J are TRBV27 and TRBJ2-3; no definite D call. Germline V gene sequence: CDR1 MNHEY, CDR2 SMNVEV (reference sequence). This CDR3 has 11 residues. Trimming took off 3 bases at V and 6 bases at J, with 4 bases between the two ends. The DNA of the CDR3 is TGTGCCAGCAGTTTTTATGATACGCAGTATTTT. It specifies CASSFYDTQYF.

J is TRBJ2-5 and V is TRBV5-6; 9 bases line up with TRBD1. Germline assignment: CDR1 SGHDT and CDR2 YYEEEE. V lost 4 bases to trimming and J lost 3 bases; unmatched junction nucleotides: 7. The CDR3 is made up of 15 amino acids. The CDR3 loop reads CASSRGQGREETQYF. DNA for the CDR3: TGTGCCAGCAGCAGGGGACAGGGCAGAGAAGAGACCCAGTACTTC.

CDR3 amino acids: CASSHLGAGNEQFF. Written as DNA, the CDR3 is TGTGCCAGCAGCCATCTGGGGGCCGGGAATGAGCAGTTCTTC. The chain recombines TRBV14 with TRBJ2-1, with a tentative D call TRBD1 (6 bases). The CDR3 spans 14 residues. The germline V gene has CDR1 SGHDN and CDR2 FVKESK. V was trimmed by 3 bases and J by 7 bases, leaving 13 bases between them.